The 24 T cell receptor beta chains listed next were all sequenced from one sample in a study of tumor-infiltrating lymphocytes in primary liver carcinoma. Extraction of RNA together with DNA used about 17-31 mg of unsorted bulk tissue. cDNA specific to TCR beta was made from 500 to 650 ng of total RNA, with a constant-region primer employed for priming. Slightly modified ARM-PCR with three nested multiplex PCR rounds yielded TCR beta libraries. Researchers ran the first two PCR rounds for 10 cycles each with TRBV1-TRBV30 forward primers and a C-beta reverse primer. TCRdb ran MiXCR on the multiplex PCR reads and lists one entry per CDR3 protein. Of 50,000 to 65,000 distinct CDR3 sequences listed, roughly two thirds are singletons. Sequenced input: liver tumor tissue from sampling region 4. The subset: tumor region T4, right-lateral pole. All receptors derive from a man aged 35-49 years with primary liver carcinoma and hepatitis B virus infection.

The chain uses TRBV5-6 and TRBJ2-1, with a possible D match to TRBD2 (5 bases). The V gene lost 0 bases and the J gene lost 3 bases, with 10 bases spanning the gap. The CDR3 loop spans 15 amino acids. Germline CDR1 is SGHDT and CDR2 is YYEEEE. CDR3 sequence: CASSLGRQHYNEQFF. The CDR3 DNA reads TGTGCCAGCAGCTTGGGGAGGCAGCACTACAATGAGCAGTTCTTC. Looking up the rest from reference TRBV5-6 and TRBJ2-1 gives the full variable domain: DAGVTQSPTHLIKTRGQQVTLRCSPKSGHDTVSWYQQALGQGPQFIFQYYEEEERQRGNFPDRFSGHQFPNYSSELNVNALLLGDSALYLCASSLGRQHYNEQFFGPGTRLTVL.

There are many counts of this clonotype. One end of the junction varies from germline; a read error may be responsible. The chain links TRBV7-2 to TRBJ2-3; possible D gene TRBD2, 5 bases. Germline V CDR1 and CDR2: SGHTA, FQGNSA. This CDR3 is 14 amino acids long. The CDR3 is CVSSLRSGSDTQYF. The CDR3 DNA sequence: TGTGTCAGCAGCTTACGGAGCGGCTCAGATACGCAGTATTTT.

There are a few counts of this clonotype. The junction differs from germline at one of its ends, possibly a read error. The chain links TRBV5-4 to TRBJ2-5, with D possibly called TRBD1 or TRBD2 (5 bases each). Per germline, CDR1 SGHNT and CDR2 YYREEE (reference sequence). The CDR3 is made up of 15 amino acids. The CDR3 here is CASSSNGDGQETQYF. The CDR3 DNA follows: TGTGCCAGCAGCTCGAACGGGGACGGCCAAGAAACCCAGTACTTC.

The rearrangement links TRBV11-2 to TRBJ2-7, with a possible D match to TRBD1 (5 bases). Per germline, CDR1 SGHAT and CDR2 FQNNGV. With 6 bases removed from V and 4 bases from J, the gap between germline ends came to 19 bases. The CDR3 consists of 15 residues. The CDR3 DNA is TGTGCCAGCAGTTTTGTGTCAGGGCGCCAGTACGAGCAGTACTTC. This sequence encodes CASSFVSGRQYEQYF.

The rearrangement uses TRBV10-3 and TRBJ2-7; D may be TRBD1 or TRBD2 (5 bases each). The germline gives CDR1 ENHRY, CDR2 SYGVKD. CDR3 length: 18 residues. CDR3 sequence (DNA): TGTGCTTTCAGTGACCCATCCCTCCGGGACGATATGGCCTACGAGCAGTACTTC. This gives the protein CAFSDPSLRDDMAYEQYF.

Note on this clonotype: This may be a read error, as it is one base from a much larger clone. CDR3 in DNA: TGTGCCAGCAGTTTAAGGGGCTACGAGCAGTACTTC. Translation: CASSLRGYEQYF. The chain has TRBV12-3 or TRBV12-4 and TRBJ2-7; tentatively, D is TRBD1 (5 bases). CDR3 length: 12 amino acids. Trimming removed 2 bases from V and 3 bases from J, with 5 bases in between.

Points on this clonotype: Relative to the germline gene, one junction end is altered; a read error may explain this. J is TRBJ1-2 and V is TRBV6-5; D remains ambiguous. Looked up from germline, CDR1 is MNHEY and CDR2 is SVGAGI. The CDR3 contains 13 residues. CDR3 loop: CAVSGPHNYGYAF. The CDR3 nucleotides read TGTGCCGTGTCAGGTCCCCACAACTATGGCTACGCCTTC.

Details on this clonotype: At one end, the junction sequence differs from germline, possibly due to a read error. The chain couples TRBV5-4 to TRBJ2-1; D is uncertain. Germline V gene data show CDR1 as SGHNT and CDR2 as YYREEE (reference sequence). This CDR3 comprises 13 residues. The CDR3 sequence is CASSPGGYNEQFF. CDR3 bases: TGTGCCAGCAGCCCCGGCGGATACAACGAGCAGTTCTTC.

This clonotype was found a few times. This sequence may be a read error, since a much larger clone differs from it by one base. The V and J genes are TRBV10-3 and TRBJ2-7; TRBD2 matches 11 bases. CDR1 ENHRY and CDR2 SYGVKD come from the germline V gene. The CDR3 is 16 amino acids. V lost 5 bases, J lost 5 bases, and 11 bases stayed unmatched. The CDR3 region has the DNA TGTGCCATCAGTACTTCTAGCGGGAGGAAGGCCAACGAGCAGTACTTC. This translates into CAISTSSGRKANEQYF.

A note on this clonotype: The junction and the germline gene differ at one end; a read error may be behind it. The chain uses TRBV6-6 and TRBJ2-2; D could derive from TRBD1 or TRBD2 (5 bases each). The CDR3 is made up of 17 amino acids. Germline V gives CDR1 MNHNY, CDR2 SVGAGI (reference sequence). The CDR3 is CASSPRGWVTDKRELYF. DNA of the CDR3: TGTGCCAGCAGCCCAAGAGGTTGGGTCACGGACAAGAGGGAGCTGTATTTT.

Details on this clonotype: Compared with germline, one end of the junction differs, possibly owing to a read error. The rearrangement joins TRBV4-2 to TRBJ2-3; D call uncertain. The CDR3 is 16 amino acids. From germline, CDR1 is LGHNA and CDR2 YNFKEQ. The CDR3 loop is CACSQEAAPRTDMQYF. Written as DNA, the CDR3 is TGTGCCTGCAGCCAAGAGGCAGCGCCTCGCACAGATATGCAGTATTTT.

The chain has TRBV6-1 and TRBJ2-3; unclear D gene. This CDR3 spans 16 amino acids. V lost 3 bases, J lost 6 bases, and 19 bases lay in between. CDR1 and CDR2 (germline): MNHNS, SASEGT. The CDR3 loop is CASSEESSSAGDTQYF. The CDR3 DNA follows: TGTGCCAGCAGTGAGGAAAGTTCCTCCGCCGGTGATACGCAGTATTTT.

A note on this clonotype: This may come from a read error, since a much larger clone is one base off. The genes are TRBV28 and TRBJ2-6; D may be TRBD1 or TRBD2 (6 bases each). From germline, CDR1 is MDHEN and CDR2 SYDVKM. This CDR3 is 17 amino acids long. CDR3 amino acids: CTSSRSLGGTGANVLTF. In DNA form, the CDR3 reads TGTACCAGCAGCCGTTCTTTGGGGGGCACTGGGGCCAACGTCCTGACTTTC.

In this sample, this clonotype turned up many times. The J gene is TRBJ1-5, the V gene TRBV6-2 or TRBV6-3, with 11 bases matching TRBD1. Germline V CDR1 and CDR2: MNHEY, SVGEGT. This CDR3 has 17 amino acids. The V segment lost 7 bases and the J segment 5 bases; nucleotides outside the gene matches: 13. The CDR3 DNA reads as TGTGCCAGCACCCAGACTCCGGACAGGGGGCTGGATCAGCCCCAGCATTTT. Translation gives CASTQTPDRGLDQPQHF.

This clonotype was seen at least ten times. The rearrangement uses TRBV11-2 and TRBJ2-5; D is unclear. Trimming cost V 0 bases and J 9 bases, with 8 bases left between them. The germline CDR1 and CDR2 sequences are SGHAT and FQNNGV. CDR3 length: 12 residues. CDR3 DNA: TGTGCCAGCAGCTTAGAGGAAAGGGCCCAGTACTTC. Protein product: CASSLEERAQYF.

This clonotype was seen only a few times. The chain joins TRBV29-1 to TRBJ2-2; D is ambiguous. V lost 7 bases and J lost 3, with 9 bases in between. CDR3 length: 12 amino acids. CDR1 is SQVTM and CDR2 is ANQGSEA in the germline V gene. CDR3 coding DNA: TGCAGCGCCGAACGGTACACCGGGGAGCTGTTTTTT. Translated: CSAERYTGELFF.

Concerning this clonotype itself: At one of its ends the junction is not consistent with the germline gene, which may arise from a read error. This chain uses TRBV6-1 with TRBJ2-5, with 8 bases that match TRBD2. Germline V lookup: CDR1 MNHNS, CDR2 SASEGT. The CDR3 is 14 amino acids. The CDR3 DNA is TGTGCCAACAGTCAGGGACTAGTTCAAGAGACCCAGTACTTC. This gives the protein CANSQGLVQETQYF.

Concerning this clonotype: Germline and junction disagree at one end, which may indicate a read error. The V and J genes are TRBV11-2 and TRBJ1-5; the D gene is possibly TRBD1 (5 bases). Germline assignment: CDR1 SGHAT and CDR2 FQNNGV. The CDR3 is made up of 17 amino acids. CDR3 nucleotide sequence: TGTGCCAGCAGCTTAGTAGGGGTAACGGGGAACAATAAGCCCCAACATTTT. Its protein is CASSLVGVTGNNKPQHF.

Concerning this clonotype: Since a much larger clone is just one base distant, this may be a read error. The CDR3 DNA is TGCGCCAGCAGCCCGACTAGCCGGACAGATACGCAGTATTTT. Encoded protein: CASSPTSRTDTQYF. The J gene is TRBJ2-3, the V gene TRBV4-3, with 7 bases lining up with TRBD2. Trimming at V came to 4 bases and at J to 3 bases, leaving 4 bases not matched to a gene. CDR1 LGHNA and CDR2 YSLEER come from the germline V gene. The CDR3 consists of 14 residues.

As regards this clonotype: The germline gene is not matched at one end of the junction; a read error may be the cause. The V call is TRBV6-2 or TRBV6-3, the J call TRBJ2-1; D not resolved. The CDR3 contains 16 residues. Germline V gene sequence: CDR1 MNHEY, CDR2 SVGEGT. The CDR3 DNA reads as TGTGTCAGCAGTCCCCCTATCTTAAGCTCCTACAATGAGCAGTTCTTC. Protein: CVSSPPILSSYNEQFF.

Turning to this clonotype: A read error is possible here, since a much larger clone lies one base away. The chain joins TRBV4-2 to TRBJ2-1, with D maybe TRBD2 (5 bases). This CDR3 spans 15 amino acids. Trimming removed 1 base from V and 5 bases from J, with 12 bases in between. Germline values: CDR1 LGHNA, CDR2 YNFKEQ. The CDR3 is CASSQACGLHNEQFF. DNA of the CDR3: TGTGCCAGCAGCCAAGCTTGCGGACTTCACAATGAGCAGTTCTTC.

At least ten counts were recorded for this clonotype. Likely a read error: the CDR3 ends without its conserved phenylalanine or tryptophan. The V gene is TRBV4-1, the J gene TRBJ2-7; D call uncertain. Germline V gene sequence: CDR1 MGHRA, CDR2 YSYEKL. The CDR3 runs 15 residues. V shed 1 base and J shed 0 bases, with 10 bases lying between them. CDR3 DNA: TGCGCCAGCAGCCAAGTCGGGCCCAACTCCTACGAGCAGTACATC. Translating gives CASSQVGPNSYEQYI.

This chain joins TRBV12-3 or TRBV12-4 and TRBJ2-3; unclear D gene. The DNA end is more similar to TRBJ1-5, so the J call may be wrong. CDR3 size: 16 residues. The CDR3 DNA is TGTGCCAGCACCTCGGGGAGGAGCGGTGGCACAGATACGCAGCATTTT. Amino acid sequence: CASTSGRSGGTDTQHF.

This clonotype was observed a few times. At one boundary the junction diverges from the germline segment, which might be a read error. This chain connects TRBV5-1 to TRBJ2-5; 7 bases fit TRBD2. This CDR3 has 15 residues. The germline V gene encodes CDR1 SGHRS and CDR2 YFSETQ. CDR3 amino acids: CANSLAGTTEETQYF. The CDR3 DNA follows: TGCGCCAACAGCTTGGCGGGGACTACCGAGGAGACCCAGTACTTC.